This passage covers 6 T cell receptor beta chains from one sample sequenced in a study of neoadjuvant anti-PD-1 for oral cavity cancer. Sequencing was performed with immunoSEQ multiplex PCR; in TCRdb, only in-frame clones are kept and a portion is missing. The profile shows around 13,000 clones, 50% to 80% of them singletons. This specimen was PBMCs, taken before nivolumab (anti-PD-1) treatment. These receptors came from a person aged 35-79 years with oral cavity squamous cell carcinoma.

This clone was seen only once. The chain combines TRBV28 with TRBJ2-6; 7 bases match TRBD1. The CDR3 extends over 17 amino acids. Germline assignment: CDR1 MDHEN and CDR2 SYDVKM. V gave up 1 base and J gave up 2 bases; unmatched junction bases: 5. The CDR3 sequence: CASSLSAGQAGANVLTF. The CDR3 nucleotides are TGTGCCAGCAGTTTATCTGCCGGACAGGCTGGGGCCAACGTCCTGACTTTC.

This rearrangement joins TRBV11-2 to TRBJ1-6; 7 bases line up with TRBD1. CDR1 is SGHAT, CDR2 FQNNGV, per germline. The junction had 12 bases not matched to a gene; V was cut back by 7 bases and J by 6 bases. This CDR3 comprises 16 residues. The CDR3 protein is CASTNFQGQTNSPLHF. DNA of the CDR3: TGTGCCAGCACCAACTTTCAGGGACAGACTAATTCACCCCTCCACTTT.

The rearrangement links TRBV9 to TRBJ2-1; 8 nucleotides match TRBD2. Trimming removed 4 bases from V and 9 bases from J; junction bases left unmatched: 6. Germline-derived CDR1 and CDR2 are SGDLS and YYNGEE. This CDR3 has 13 residues. The CDR3 is CASSIILAGEQFF. CDR3 DNA: TGTGCCAGCAGCATAATTCTAGCGGGTGAGCAGTTCTTC. The complete variable domain, with remaining parts taken from reference TRBV9 and TRBJ2-1, reads DSGVTQTPKHLITATGQRVTLRCSPRSGDLSVYWYQQSLDQGLQFLIQYYNGEERAKGNILERFSAQQFPDLHSELNLSSLELGDSALYFCASSIILAGEQFFGPGTRLTVL.

The CDR3 is CASSAHYEQYF. As DNA, the CDR3 is TGTGCCAGCAGTGCACACTACGAGCAGTACTTC. V and J are TRBV2 and TRBJ2-7; D call uncertain. The germline gives CDR1 SNHLY, CDR2 FYNNEI. V gave up 4 bases and J gave up 3 bases, with 4 bases separating them. The CDR3 extends over 11 amino acids.

The gene calls are TRBV29-1 and TRBJ1-2; TRBD1 might be the D (6 bases). Germline V lookup: CDR1 SQVTM, CDR2 ANQGSEA. Trimming took off 4 bases at V and 3 bases at J, with 12 bases between the two ends. There are 13 residues in the CDR3. Here the CDR3 DNA reads TGCAGCGTTGGGGGGGGCGATTACTATGGCTACACCTTC. As protein: CSVGGGDYYGYTF.

The chain has TRBV2 and TRBJ1-3, with D possibly being TRBD1 (5 bases). The CDR3 is 19 residues long. Between the trimmed V and J ends, which lost 5 bases and 2 bases, there was a span of 25 bases. CDR1 is SNHLY and CDR2 is FYNNEI in the germline V gene. CDR3 residues: CASSKFRTDSWGPGNTIYF. CDR3 sequence (DNA): TGTGCCAGCAGTAAATTTCGGACGGACTCGTGGGGCCCTGGAAACACCATATATTTT. Combining the CDR3 with reference TRBV2 and TRBJ1-3 gives the whole variable domain EPEVTQTPSHQVTQMGQEVILRCVPISNHLYFYWYRQILGQKVEFLVSFYNNEISEKSEIFDDQFSVERPDGSNFTLKIRSTKLEDSAMYFCASSKFRTDSWGPGNTIYFGEGSWLTVV.